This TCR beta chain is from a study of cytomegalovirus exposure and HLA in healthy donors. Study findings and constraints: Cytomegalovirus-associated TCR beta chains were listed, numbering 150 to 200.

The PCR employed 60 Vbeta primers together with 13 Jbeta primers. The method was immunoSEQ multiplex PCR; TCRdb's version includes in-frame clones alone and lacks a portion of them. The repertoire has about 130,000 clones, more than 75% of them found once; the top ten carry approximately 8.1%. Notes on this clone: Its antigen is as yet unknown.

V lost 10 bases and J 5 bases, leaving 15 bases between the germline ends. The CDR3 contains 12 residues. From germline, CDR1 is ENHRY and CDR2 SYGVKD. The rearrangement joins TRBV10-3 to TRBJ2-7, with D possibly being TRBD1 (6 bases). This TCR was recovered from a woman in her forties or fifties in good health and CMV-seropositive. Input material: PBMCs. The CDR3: CATTPQGNEQYF. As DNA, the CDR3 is TGTGCCACGACACCTCAGGGGAACGAGCAGTACTTC.